Below are 30 T cell receptor beta chains sequenced from a single sample in a study of control samples from healthy donors and cancer patients. Some clones are missing from TCRdb's copy, which holds only in-frame ones; the method was immunoSEQ multiplex PCR. The table lists 150,000 to 200,000 clones, 80% to 90% of them singletons. The sequenced sample consisted of blood. The receptor source for this set is a young man in good health.

This clone was detected only once. The CDR3 spells CASSSGLGSNEQFF. The CDR3, as DNA: TGTGCCAGCAGTTCGGGACTAGGCTCCAATGAGCAGTTCTTC. V and J are TRBV6-6 and TRBJ2-1; 8 nucleotides match TRBD2. This CDR3 region has 14 residues. V dropped 4 bases and J dropped 6; count of bases not matched to a gene: 5. Germline CDR1 MNHNY, CDR2 SVGAGI (reference sequence).

The chain uses TRBV2 and TRBJ1-1, with D uncertain. With 4 bases removed from V and 1 base from J, the gap between germline ends came to 7 bases. The germline CDR1 and CDR2 sequences are SNHLY and FYNNEI. The CDR3 is 13 amino acids. The CDR3 loop reads CASSVLENTEAFF. In nucleotides, the CDR3 is TGTGCCAGCAGTGTTCTAGAGAACACTGAAGCTTTCTTT.

This clone was observed once. The V gene is TRBV6-2 or TRBV6-3, the J gene TRBJ1-1; 8 nucleotides line up with TRBD1. Trimming removed 5 bases from V and 0 bases from J; junction bases left unmatched: 2. The CDR3 totals 14 residues. Germline assignment: CDR1 MNHEY and CDR2 SVGEGT. CDR3 DNA: TGTGCCAGCAGTGACAGGGGACTGAACACTGAAGCTTTCTTT. Translating it yields CASSDRGLNTEAFF.

V and J are TRBV5-1 and TRBJ1-4, with 7 bases lining up with TRBD1. V shed 3 bases and J 4 bases; nucleotides not matched to a gene: 9. CDR1 and CDR2 from the germline V gene are SGHRS and YFSETQ. There are 16 residues in the CDR3. The CDR3 region has the DNA TGCGCCAGCAGCTCGCACGGGACAGCAAGTAATGAAAAACTGTTTTTT. Its translation: CASSSHGTASNEKLFF.

The gene calls are TRBV19 and TRBJ1-2; the match to TRBD1 covers 9 bases. With 5 bases clipped from V and 4 bases from J, the junction kept 8 bases outside the gene matches. The CDR3 loop spans 15 amino acids. Germline V gene sequence: CDR1 LNHDA, CDR2 SQIVND (reference sequence). This chain's CDR3 is CASSLGQGQGYGYTF. DNA for the CDR3: TGTGCCAGTAGTCTAGGACAGGGGCAGGGCTATGGCTACACCTTC.

This chain uses TRBV19 with TRBJ1-1; no firm D call. The germline CDR1 and CDR2 sequences are LNHDA and SQIVND (reference sequence). CDR3 size: 14 residues. V was clipped by 5 bases and J by 2 bases, with 12 bases between them. The CDR3: CASSLPERNTEAFF. CDR3 in DNA: TGTGCCAGTAGTCTCCCGGAAAGAAACACTGAAGCTTTCTTT. Supplemented by reference TRBV19 and TRBJ1-1, the full variable domain reads DGGITQSPKYLFRKEGQNVTLSCEQNLNHDAMYWYRQDPGQGLRLIYYSQIVNDFQKGDIAEGYSVSREKKESFPLTVTSAQKNPTAFYLCASSLPERNTEAFFGQGTRLTVV.

The chain combines TRBV7-9 with TRBJ2-5; D gene ambiguous. The CDR3 is 13 amino acids. Trimming removed 2 bases from V and 2 bases from J, with 6 bases in between. Germline V gene lookup returns CDR1 SEHNR and CDR2 FQNEAQ (reference sequence). The CDR3 region has the DNA TGTGCCAGCAGCTTATTGCAGCAAGAGACCCAGTACTTC. Amino acids: CASSLLQQETQYF.

The chain combines TRBV6-5 with TRBJ2-7; D assignment may be TRBD1 or TRBD2 (5 bases each). The CDR3 is 15 amino acids. The germline V and J ends were trimmed by 0 bases and 4 bases, with 13 bases remaining between them. The germline CDR1 and CDR2 sequences are MNHEY and SVGAGI. The CDR3: CASSYSGQGEYEQYF. In DNA form, the CDR3 reads TGTGCCAGCAGTTACTCAGGCCAGGGAGAATACGAGCAGTACTTC.

J is TRBJ2-3 and V is TRBV6-5; 7 bases fit TRBD1. The V and J ends lost 9 bases and 3 bases, in that order; junction bases with no gene match: 9. This CDR3 region has 14 residues. In germline, CDR1 is MNHEY, CDR2 SVGAGI. For the CDR3, the DNA is TGTGCCAGTCGTCGAGGGGGCCGGACAGATACGCAGTATTTT. Translated, it gives CASRRGGRTDTQYF.

V and J are TRBV30 and TRBJ2-7; D unresolved. Trimming shortened V by 0 bases and J by 6 bases, and 6 bases separated the two germline ends. CDR3 length: 11 residues. Germline V gives CDR1 GTSNPN, CDR2 SVGIG (reference sequence). As DNA, the CDR3 is TGTGCCTGGAGTGTAATAACCGAGCAGTACTTC. Encoded protein: CAWSVITEQYF.

This sequence joins TRBV6-1 and TRBJ2-7; D is perhaps TRBD1 or TRBD2 (5 bases each). Trimming pared 0 bases from V and 1 base from J, leaving 19 bases between. The CDR3 sequence is 18 residues long. Germline V gene data show CDR1 as MNHNS and CDR2 as SASEGT. CDR3 DNA sequence: TGTGCCAGCAGTGAAGCCTCGCGAGGGCGGTGGACATCCTACGAGCAGTACTTC. This gives the protein CASSEASRGRWTSYEQYF.

The rearrangement uses TRBV24-1 and TRBJ2-2, with 9 positions matching TRBD1. Germline assignment: CDR1 KGHDR and CDR2 SFDVKD. V trimming: 5 bases; J trimming: 0 bases; junction bases outside the gene matches: 9. CDR3 length: 18 amino acids. The CDR3 DNA sequence: TGTGCCACCAGTGCCTCATGGCGACAGGGGGCGAACACCGGGGAGCTGTTTTTT. The encoded protein is CATSASWRQGANTGELFF.

The V call is TRBV6-6, the J call TRBJ1-2, with D possibly TRBD1 on 6 matching bases. This CDR3 is built from 14 residues. CDR1 is MNHNY and CDR2 is SVGAGI in the germline V gene (reference sequence). V was cut by 6 bases and J by 5 bases, with 16 bases left in between. In DNA, the CDR3 is TGTGCCAGCAGAAACAGGGCCGCAGAGTATGGCTACACCTTC. Translating gives CASRNRAAEYGYTF.

CDR3 sequence reads: CASSFTGTLNYGYTF. In DNA form, the CDR3 reads TGTGCCAGCAGTTTTACCGGGACACTTAACTATGGCTACACCTTC. The rearrangement links TRBV7-2 to TRBJ1-2, with D tentatively TRBD1 (6 bases). The CDR3 contains 15 residues. The ends were cut back, 6 bases at V and 1 base at J, with 15 bases in the middle. Germline CDR1 SGHTA, CDR2 FQGNSA.

This sequence joins TRBV6-1 and TRBJ1-3; D is unclear. The CDR3 covers 18 residues. Trimming removed 0 bases from V and 0 bases from J, with 15 bases in between. Germline V gene lookup returns CDR1 MNHNS and CDR2 SASEGT. CDR3 DNA sequence: TGTGCCAGCAGTGAAGCTTCACAGTCCCACACCTCTGGAAACACCATATATTTT. Residues: CASSEASQSHTSGNTIYF.

This clone appeared a few times. V is TRBV27 and J is TRBJ2-2; 7 bases line up with TRBD2. Germline CDR1 MNHEY, CDR2 SMNVEV (reference sequence). The CDR3 has 16 residues. With 2 bases clipped from V and 5 bases from J, the junction kept 8 bases outside the gene matches. The CDR3 DNA follows: TGTGCCAGCAGTTTACCTAGCGGTTTAGGGACCGGGGAGCTGTTTTTT. Its protein product is CASSLPSGLGTGELFF.

The chain uses TRBV14 and TRBJ2-2; D remains unclear. Looked up from germline, CDR1 is SGHDN and CDR2 is FVKESK. The CDR3 length is 13 residues. V was trimmed by 1 base and J by 7 bases, leaving 7 bases between them. CDR3 bases: TGTGCCAGCAGCCAAGTAGAAGGCGGGGAGCTGTTTTTT. Translating it yields CASSQVEGGELFF.

The chain links TRBV29-1 to TRBJ2-7, with D possibly being TRBD2 (5 bases). The CDR3 is made up of 13 amino acids. CDR1 and CDR2 from the germline V gene are SQVTM and ANQGSEA. The ends were cut back, 4 bases at V and 0 bases at J, with 10 bases in the middle. CDR3 DNA sequence: TGCAGCGTTGGGAGCGGCAACTCCTACGAGCAGTACTTC. As protein: CSVGSGNSYEQYF.

The chain links TRBV28 to TRBJ1-6; D is perhaps TRBD1 (5 bases). CDR3 length equals 16 residues. V was trimmed by 7 bases and J by 4 bases, leaving 17 bases between them. The V gene's germline CDR1 is MDHEN and CDR2 SYDVKM. CDR3 loop: CASIAGDGPYNSPLHF. The CDR3 DNA reads as TGTGCCAGCATCGCTGGGGACGGACCGTATAATTCACCCCTCCACTTT.

The rearrangement joins TRBV4-1 to TRBJ1-1; D remains ambiguous. Germline V gives CDR1 MGHRA, CDR2 YSYEKL. The CDR3 sequence is 13 residues long. Deletions cut 6 bases from V and 0 bases from J, with 8 bases between. CDR3 sequence (DNA): TGCGCCAGCAGTCACCCGATGAACACTGAAGCTTTCTTT. Translation gives CASSHPMNTEAFF.

V gene TRBV27 combines with J gene TRBJ1-1, with no clear D. Germline CDR1 and CDR2: MNHEY and SMNVEV (reference sequence). The V and J ends lost 3 bases and 5 bases respectively, with 13 bases between them. The CDR3 runs to 14 residues. The CDR3 DNA follows: TGTGCCAGCAGTTTTGAAGGGTCTGGAACTGAAGCTTTCTTT. Translating gives CASSFEGSGTEAFF.

The V and J genes are TRBV5-1 and TRBJ2-2; D may be TRBD2 (5 bases). CDR3 length: 11 amino acids. Trimming stripped 6 bases from V and 7 bases from J, with 7 bases between. Per germline, CDR1 SGHRS and CDR2 YFSETQ. CDR3 DNA: TGCGCCAGCATAGAGGGCGGGGAGCTGTTTTTT. Translation gives CASIEGGELFF.

This clone was seen a single time. V is TRBV27 and J is TRBJ1-2; D is perhaps TRBD1 (5 bases). V shed 7 bases and J shed 6 bases, with 12 bases lying between them. The CDR3 is 12 residues long. The germline gives CDR1 MNHEY, CDR2 SMNVEV (reference sequence). CDR3 DNA sequence: TGTGCCAGCAAAGGGGATTTGGATGGCTACACCTTC. This sequence encodes CASKGDLDGYTF.

This rearrangement joins TRBV11-3 to TRBJ1-1; the match to TRBD1 covers 7 bases. The CDR3 extends over 14 amino acids. CDR1 and CDR2 (germline): SGHNT, YENEEA. The trim removed 5 bases at V and 8 bases at J, leaving 11 bases unmatched. CDR3 amino acids: CASSRDSNNREAFF. The CDR3 DNA follows: TGTGCCAGCAGCCGGGACAGCAACAATCGGGAAGCTTTCTTT.

The sample holds one count of this clone. The V gene is TRBV2, the J gene TRBJ1-5; possibly TRBD1 for D (5 bases). Trimming cost V 3 bases and J 7 bases, with 10 bases left between them. Germline V gene lookup returns CDR1 SNHLY and CDR2 FYNNEI. The CDR3 sequence is 13 residues long. In nucleotides, the CDR3 is TGTGCCAGCAGTGACAGGGTGGACCAGCCCCAGCATTTT. It is translated as CASSDRVDQPQHF.

The rearrangement joins TRBV27 to TRBJ1-3; D is ambiguous. Germline V gene sequence: CDR1 MNHEY, CDR2 SMNVEV (reference sequence). This CDR3 comprises 13 residues. V was clipped by 2 bases and J by 3 bases, with 5 bases between them. The DNA for the CDR3 is TGTGCCAGCAGTTTAGAACTTGGAAACACCATATATTTT. Residues: CASSLELGNTIYF.

The J gene is TRBJ1-5, the V gene TRBV19; no clear D gene. CDR1 and CDR2 from the germline V gene are LNHDA and SQIVND (reference sequence). The CDR3 runs 14 residues. Trimming removed 4 bases from V and 6 bases from J, with 13 bases in between. The CDR3 protein is CASSTGQNLQPQHF. The DNA for the CDR3 is TGTGCCAGTAGTACGGGCCAGAACCTTCAGCCCCAGCATTTT.

The chain links TRBV5-4 to TRBJ2-1; 12 bases align to TRBD2. CDR3 size: 16 residues. CDR1 and CDR2 (germline): SGHNT, YYREEE (reference sequence). V lost 4 bases, J lost 6 bases, and 8 bases stayed unmatched. The DNA of the CDR3 is TGTGCCAGCAGCCATAAGACTAGCGGGAGTATCAATGAGCAGTTCTTC. Translating it yields CASSHKTSGSINEQFF.

The gene calls are TRBV6-5 and TRBJ2-7; TRBD1 agrees at 7 bases. CDR1 and CDR2 from the germline V gene are MNHEY and SVGAGI. J was trimmed by 1 base and V by 8 bases; bases with no gene match: 5. The CDR3 length is 13 residues. The DNA for the CDR3 is TGTGCCAGCTCGCAGGGGGATTCCTACGAGCAGTACTTC. As protein: CASSQGDSYEQYF.

The chain carries TRBV15 and TRBJ1-6; D not resolved. Trimming pared 5 bases from V and 13 bases from J, leaving 12 bases between. Per germline, CDR1 LNHNV and CDR2 YYDKDF (reference sequence). The CDR3 runs to 12 residues. The CDR3 spells CATSGQTAPLHF. The CDR3 coding sequence is TGTGCCACCAGCGGCCAAACTGCTCCCCTCCACTTT.